The 2 T cell receptor beta chains reported below all come from one sample, sequenced in a study of glioma-infiltrating T cells. TCR alpha and beta CDR3 regions were amplified from RNA using iRepertoire nested multiplex PCR. TCRdb recomputed calls from the multiplex PCR reads with MiXCR, one row per CDR3 protein. The sample carries about 110,000 distinct CDR3 sequences, approximately 26% recorded once. Input material: glioma tissue, nonneoplastic brain tissue, or PBMCs (not recorded which). The source is a human donor with low-grade glioma or glioblastoma, undergoing nonglioma brain surgery, or in good health (not recorded which).

As concerns this clonotype: A clone one base away is much larger, so this may be a read error. CDR3 in DNA: TGTGCCATCAGATCCGGGCACCAAGTTGGAAACACCATATATTTT. Translation: CAIRSGHQVGNTIYF. The V gene is TRBV10-3, the J gene TRBJ1-3, with D uncertain. Germline V gene sequence: CDR1 ENHRY, CDR2 SYGVKD. The CDR3 is 15 amino acids. Trimming pared 6 bases from V and 3 bases from J, leaving 15 bases between.

This clonotype appeared many times. V is TRBV28 and J is TRBJ2-7; 7 nucleotides line up with TRBD1. CDR1 MDHEN and CDR2 SYDVKM come from the germline V gene. The CDR3 is 14 residues long. Trimming cost V 6 bases and J 0 bases; bases outside gene matches: 5. The CDR3, as DNA: TGTGCCAGCAGCCGGACAGGCCGCTCCTACGAGCAGTACTTC. Translating it yields CASSRTGRSYEQYF.